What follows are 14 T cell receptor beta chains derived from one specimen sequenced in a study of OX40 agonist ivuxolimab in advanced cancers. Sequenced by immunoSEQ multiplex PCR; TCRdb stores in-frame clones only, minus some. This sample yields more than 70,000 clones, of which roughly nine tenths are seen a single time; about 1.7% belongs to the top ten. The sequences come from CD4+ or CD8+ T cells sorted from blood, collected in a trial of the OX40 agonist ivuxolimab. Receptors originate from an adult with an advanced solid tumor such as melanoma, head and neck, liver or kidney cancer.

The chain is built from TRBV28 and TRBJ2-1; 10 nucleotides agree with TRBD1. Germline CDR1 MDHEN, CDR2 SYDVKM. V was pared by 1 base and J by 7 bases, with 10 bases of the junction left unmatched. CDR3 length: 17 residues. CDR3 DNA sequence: TGTGCCAGCAGTTTATTGGGGACAGGGGTTTTACCGAATGAGCAGTTCTTC. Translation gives CASSLLGTGVLPNEQFF.

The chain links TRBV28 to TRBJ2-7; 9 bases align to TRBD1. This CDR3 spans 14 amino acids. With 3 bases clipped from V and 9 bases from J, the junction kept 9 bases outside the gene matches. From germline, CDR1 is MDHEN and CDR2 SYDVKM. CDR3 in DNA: TGTGCCAGCAGTTTCCCCTCTAACAGGGGGCGGCAGTACTTC. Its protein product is CASSFPSNRGRQYF.

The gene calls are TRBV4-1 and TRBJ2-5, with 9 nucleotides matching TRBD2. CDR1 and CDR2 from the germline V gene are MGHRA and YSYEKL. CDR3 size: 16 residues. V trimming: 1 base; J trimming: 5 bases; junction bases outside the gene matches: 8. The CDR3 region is CASSQGEAGGRETQYF. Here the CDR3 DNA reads TGCGCCAGCAGCCAAGGGGAAGCGGGAGGCCGGGAGACCCAGTACTTC.

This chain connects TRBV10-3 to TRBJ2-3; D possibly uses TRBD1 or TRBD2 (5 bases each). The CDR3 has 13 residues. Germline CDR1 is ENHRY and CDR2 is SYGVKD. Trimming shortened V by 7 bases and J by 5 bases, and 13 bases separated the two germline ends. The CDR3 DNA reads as TGTGCCATCACCGGGGCCCTCGGAGATACGCAGTATTTT. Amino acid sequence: CAITGALGDTQYF.

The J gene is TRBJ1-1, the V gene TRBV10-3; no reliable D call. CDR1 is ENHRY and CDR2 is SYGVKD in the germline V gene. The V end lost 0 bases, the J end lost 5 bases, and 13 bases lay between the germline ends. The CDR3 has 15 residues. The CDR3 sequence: CAISESIGSGTEAFF. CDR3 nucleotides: TGTGCCATCAGTGAGTCAATAGGGTCGGGGACTGAAGCTTTCTTT.

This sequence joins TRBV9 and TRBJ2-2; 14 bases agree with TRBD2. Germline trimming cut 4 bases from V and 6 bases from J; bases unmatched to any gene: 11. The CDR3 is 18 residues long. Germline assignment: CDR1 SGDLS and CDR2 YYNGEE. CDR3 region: CASSTRGLAGAFSGELFF. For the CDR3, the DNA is TGTGCCAGCAGCACAAGGGGACTAGCGGGAGCGTTCTCCGGGGAGCTGTTTTTT.

In DNA, the CDR3 is TGTGCCAGCAGCTTGCTAGCGCCACAGGGCGGGGAGCTGTTTTTT. Its protein is CASSLLAPQGGELFF. This chain connects TRBV7-2 to TRBJ2-2; D assignment may be TRBD1 or TRBD2 (6 bases each). The germline V gene encodes CDR1 SGHTA and CDR2 FQGNSA. The CDR3 is 15 amino acids. Deletions cut 3 bases from V and 7 bases from J, with 15 bases between.

CDR3 residues: CASSEIRRGLYEQYF. In nucleotides, the CDR3 is TGTGCCAGCAGTGAGATCCGCAGGGGGCTGTACGAGCAGTACTTC. The chain combines TRBV28 with TRBJ2-7, with 8 bases aligning to TRBD1. Germline V lookup: CDR1 MDHEN, CDR2 SYDVKM. V lost 5 bases, J lost 4 bases, and 10 bases stayed unmatched. The CDR3 is 15 residues long.

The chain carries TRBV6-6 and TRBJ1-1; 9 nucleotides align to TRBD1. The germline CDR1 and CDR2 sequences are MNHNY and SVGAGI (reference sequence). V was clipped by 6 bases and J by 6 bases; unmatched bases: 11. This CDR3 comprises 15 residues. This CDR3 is CASRRTGGRGPEAFF. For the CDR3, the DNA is TGTGCCAGCAGAAGAACAGGGGGCAGAGGCCCTGAAGCTTTCTTT.

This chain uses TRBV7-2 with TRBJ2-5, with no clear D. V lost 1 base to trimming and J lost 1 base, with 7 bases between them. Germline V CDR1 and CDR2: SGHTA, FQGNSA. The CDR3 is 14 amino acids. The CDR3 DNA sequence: TGTGCCAGCAGCTTAGGACGGTTCCAAGAGACCCAGTACTTC. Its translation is CASSLGRFQETQYF.

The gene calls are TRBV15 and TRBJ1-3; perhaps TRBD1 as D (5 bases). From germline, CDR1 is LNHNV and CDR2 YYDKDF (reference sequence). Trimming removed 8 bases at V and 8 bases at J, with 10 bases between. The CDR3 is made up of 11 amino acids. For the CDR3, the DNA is TGTGCCACCTGTCGGGGGTACACCATATATTTT. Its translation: CATCRGYTIYF. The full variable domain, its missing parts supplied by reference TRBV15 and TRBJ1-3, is DAMVIQNPRYQVTQFGKPVTLSCSQTLNHNVMYWYQQKSSQAPKLLFHYYDKDFNNEADTPDNFQSRRPNTSFCFLDIRSPGLGDTAMYLCATCRGYTIYFGEGSWLTVV.

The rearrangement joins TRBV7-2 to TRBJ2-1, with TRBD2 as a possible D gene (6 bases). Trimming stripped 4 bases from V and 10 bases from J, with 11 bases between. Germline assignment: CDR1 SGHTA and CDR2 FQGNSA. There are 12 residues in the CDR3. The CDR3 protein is CASSSPGREQFF. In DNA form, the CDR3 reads TGTGCCAGCAGCTCGCCGGGGAGGGAGCAGTTCTTC.

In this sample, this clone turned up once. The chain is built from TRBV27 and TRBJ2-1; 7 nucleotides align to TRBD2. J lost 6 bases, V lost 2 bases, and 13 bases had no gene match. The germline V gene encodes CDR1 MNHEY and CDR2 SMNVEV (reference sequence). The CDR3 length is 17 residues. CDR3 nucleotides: TGTGCCAGCAGTTTAAGTTCCCCAGGGAGGGCCTCCAATGAGCAGTTCTTC. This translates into CASSLSSPGRASNEQFF.

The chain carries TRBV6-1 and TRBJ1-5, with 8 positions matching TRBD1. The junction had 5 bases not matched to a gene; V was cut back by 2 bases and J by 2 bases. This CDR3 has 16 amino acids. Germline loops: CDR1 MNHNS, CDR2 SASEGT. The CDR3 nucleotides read TGTGCCAGCAGTGAACAGGGGGCGATCGGCAATCAGCCCCAGCATTTT. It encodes CASSEQGAIGNQPQHF.